Below, one TCR beta chain is given with its context. Its target antigen remains unknown. There are no base qualities to consult, and no much larger clone falls within one base. This specimen belongs to a study of shared clonotypes between healthy human individuals (dated by TCRdb to 2018 to 2021). Broadly, across the study: A few men and a couple of women, aged 18 to 49 years, made up the cohort. To increase sequencing depth and limit assay-specific biases, TCR repertoire library preparation and sequencing were carried out by different laboratories using diverse techniques. To estimate repertoire size and how much clonotype sharing occurs between individuals, the study deeply sequenced the blood TCR repertoires of 4 to 6 healthy adults. Each donor's leukapheresis produced roughly between roughly 0.85 and 10 billion PBMCs. For each donor, three plates each were used for CD4 naive and CD4 memory, two plates were used for CD8 naive, and one plate was used for CD8 memory.

The donors were healthy, HIV-negative adults with no recently reported acute infections or vaccinations. Every donor was a Caucasian adult living in Nashville, Tennessee, USA. CD4+ T cells were enriched by magnetic negative selection, after which naive cells were positively selected on CD45RA and the negative fraction was taken as the memory subset. Blood was collected by leukapheresis, and PBMCs were isolated by Ficoll-Histopaque density gradient centrifugation and then cryopreserved in liquid nitrogen vapor phase. Analytical flow cytometry was used to check the purity and quantity of each magnetically sorted T cell population. From each sorted fraction, genomic DNA was isolated and quantified by UV absorbance on a Nanodrop 2000c. Paper-wide results and their limitations: Based on pairwise subsampling, the degree of clonotype sharing among donors was expected to be affected by sequencing depth. Sampling was limited to blood, and TCR repertoires in tissue likely differ from TCR repertoires in blood. Sharing across several donors was observed for 5% to 6.5% of naive CD4, over 3% of naive CD8, 2% to 2.5% of memory CD4, and roughly 0.4% of memory CD8 clonotypes. Incomplete sequencing was indicated by rarefaction of sorted-subset datasets, despite the large sequencing depth. Because the study included a small number of donors, the genetic and exposure-history diversity represented was limited. Larger estimated clonotype richness was generally found for naive subsets than for memory subsets. Higher generation probabilities were observed for clonotypes shared by all four sorted-subset donors than for non-shared clonotypes.

Using the deep immunoSEQ assay, TCR CDR3 regions were amplified from genomic DNA by multiplex PCR. Extracted genomic DNA from each cell subset was spread evenly across all wells of several immunoSEQ 96-well plates, with each plate serving as a replicate. For sorted subsets, each replicate PCR was loaded with approximately 200 ng genomic DNA, equivalent to 25,000 to 35,000 T cell genomes. Purified libraries were quantified with a Qubit 3.0 fluorometer, sized on a Bioanalyzer 2100, and re-quantified with the KAPA Library Quantification kit. A separate single-read 150-cycle Illumina NextSeq 550 flow cell was used to sequence each immunoSEQ 96-well plate. The original methods were these. Because only junctional sequences without quality scores were contained in the immunoSEQ output, filtering matching that applied to full-length reads could not be performed. To assign V/J genes and CDR3, sequences were annotated against IMGT germline references using PyIR, a Python wrapper for IgBLAST v1.9. Reads were filtered out if the reads had weak V/J assignments (E-value above 1e-6), no CDR3, stop codons, out-of-frame junctions, or ambiguous translated residues. A V3J clonotype was defined by an identical inferred V gene, J gene, and CDR3 amino acid sequence. Percentage overlap between repertoires was calculated by dividing the number of shared unique clonotypes by the size of the smaller repertoire. Richness of each repertoire was evaluated using RTK rarefaction, the Chao1 estimator, and Recon v2.1 estimates of unobserved clonotypes. Generation probabilities for all TCRbeta clonotypes obtained by the gDNA method from a handful of donors were computed using OLGA. This immuneACCESS table, as held by TCRdb, lists in-frame sequences with V and J called but not all clones. Of the missing ones, under half trace to an unresolved V gene in checked studies; the others have no known cause. That table furnishes V, J and clone size, whereas the DNA furnished D and trimming. Across this sample there are some 2.1 million clones, with 85% to 95% seen only once. The ten top clones hold roughly 0.13% of the sample.

V lost 5 bases and J lost 2 bases; the stretch between them is 13 bases long. The CDR3 numbers 15 residues from cysteine through phenylalanine. Only the CDR3 DNA is retained, 45 bases long and in frame from the first base. The germline V gene specifies SGHTA as CDR1 and FQGTGA as CDR2. The V gene is TRBV7-3 and the J gene is TRBJ2-1, with no confident D gene call. Sequenced input: naive CD4+ T cells sorted from blood. Per the publication, the cell subset or site label means: CD45RA+ positively selected. The clonotype comes from a man younger than 35 in good health. CDR3 region: CASSTSARAYNEQFF. The sequenced DNA is TGTGCCAGCAGCACAAGCGCTAGGGCCTACAATGAGCAGTTCTTC.